This T cell receptor (beta chain) is drawn from a study of T cell responses to AZD1222 COVID-19 vaccine (dated by TCRdb to 2020 to 2022). With regard to the full study: TCR sequencing covered 230 to 250 trial participants: 207 given two doses of AZD1222 and 26 given two doses of MenACWY control vaccine. Trial participants were enrolled by age into 18-55, 56-69 and 70-plus year subgroups, with roughly 160, 29 and 62 TCR-sequenced participants respectively. Overall study results and their limits: The 56-69-year group was small, and its depth increase did not reach significance, likely because of low power. Reportedly, almost half of the unique spike-specific TCRs recognized epitopes lying outside the regions that are mutated in the B.1.351 and B.1.1.7 variants. A significant rise in spike-specific TCR breadth and depth was observed after two AZD1222 doses relative to day 0 and relative to MenACWY recipients. Conclusions about previously exposed vaccinees were limited because only a handful of AZD1222 recipients were SARS-CoV-2 seropositive at baseline. Most participants were white British and females outnumbered males, and the authors suggested that clonal diversity may have been underestimated. CD4 TCRs associated with the vaccine covered the entire spike protein, and the dominant responses were in regions 160-218 and 743-854. Because no samples from the day 14 peak response were available, repertoires could be characterized only after the peak T cell response.

This clone was observed a single time. The target of this receptor is not known. Base qualities were left out, and no much larger clone turns up one base away. V is shortened by 3 bases, J by 3 bases, and the region joining them spans 5 bases. For CDR1 and CDR2, the germline V gene lists MDHEN and SYDVKM. The CDR3 spans 12 residues, from the cysteine through the phenylalanine. Only the CDR3 part of the read is kept: 36 bases, read in frame from the first base. The label giving this sample's time point can be read as: about 28 days (+/-7) after the second vaccine dose. AZD1222 recipients with second doses at about 4 weeks or about 12 weeks were pooled, because spike-specific TCR depth and breadth did not differ between schedules. The vaccinee samples were drawn from two UK trials, COV001 and COV002, one of which was a single-blind randomized controlled phase 2/3 trial testing AZD1222 (ChAdOx1 nCoV-19) in healthy adults. Trial participant PBMC samples were collected at day 0 and day 28 after the second dose for TCRbeta chain sequencing.

The CDR3 regions of human TCRbeta chains were analyzed by immunosequencing. Concerning the study's data processing: Repertoire TCRs were matched against a reference library of SARS-CoV-2-specific TCRs generated with the MIRA antigen-specificity platform. Breadth was defined as the fraction of unique TCRs that were SARS-CoV-2-associated, and depth was defined as the fraction of total T cells that were SARS-CoV-2-associated. Using the MIRA data, every spike-specific TCR was mapped to the spike region that the TCR reacted to and assigned to either a CD4 or a CD8 class. Log10-transformed breadth and depth values were compared by one-way ANOVA with Sidak's multiple comparisons tests. The source is immuneACCESS, and TCRdb retained only in-frame sequences with V and J called. Part of the clones is not carried over; for the studies checked, unresolved V genes explain less than half of this, and the remainder is unexplained. V, J and clone size derive from that table, while D and trimming were established from the DNA sequence. The table for this sample lists about 150,000 clones; more than 75% of them were counted only once. Of the sample, about a tenth falls within the top ten clones.

The material was peripheral blood, obtained 28 days after the second AZD1222 dose. The receptor comes from an adult who received the AZD1222 COVID-19 vaccine. The chain uses TRBV28 and TRBJ1-2; confidence is insufficient to name the D gene. DNA sequence: TGTGCCAGCAGTTTGGTTGACTATGGCTACACCTTC. It is translated as CASSLVDYGYTF.